The clone carrying this T cell receptor beta chain occurred a few times. TCRdb re-called the 5' RACE reads through MiXCR, storing one row per CDR3 protein. The data show 300,000 to 400,000 distinct CDR3 sequences, over 9% seen once. This sample is drawn from a study of identical twins. The ends lost 1 base at V and 5 bases at J; junction bases unmatched: 11. CDR3 length: 17 amino acids. In germline, CDR1 is SGHVS, CDR2 FQNEAQ. A further study also used this sample, focusing on yellow fever vaccine responses in identical twins.

The sequencing sample was made of CD8+ T cells sorted from blood. The sequence came from a woman aged 18-35 years in good health. The chain recombines TRBV7-8 with TRBJ2-1; 7 nucleotides line up with TRBD2. CDR3 sequence reads: CASSLGGGLGMNNEQFF. CDR3 nucleotide sequence: TGTGCCAGCAGCTTAGGCGGTGGACTAGGGATGAACAATGAGCAGTTCTTC. Complete variable domain (other parts from reference TRBV7-8 and TRBJ2-1): GAGVSQSPRYKVAKRGQDVALRCDPISGHVSLFWYQQALGQGPEFLTYFQNEAQLDKSGLPSDRFFAERPEGSVSTLKIQRTQQEDSAVYLCASSLGGGLGMNNEQFFGPGTRLTVL.